The 18 T cell receptor beta chains presented below share a single source sample, sequenced in a study of blood T cell repertoires in COVID-19. Produced via immunoSEQ multiplex PCR; TCRdb's table is partial and in-frame only. This sample yields approximately 530,000 clones, of which roughly 91% are seen a single time; less than 9% belongs to the top ten. The source material was peripheral blood. These receptor sequences come from a woman aged 50 to 60 with COVID-19, enrolled during active disease.

The J gene is TRBJ2-1, the V gene TRBV3-1 (or the pseudogene TRBV3-2), with 7 bases aligning to TRBD2. Trimming removed 6 bases from V and 0 bases from J; junction bases left unmatched: 8. The CDR3 runs to 16 residues. Germline V gives CDR1 LGHDT, CDR2 YNNKEL (reference sequence). The CDR3 DNA reads TGTGCCAGCAGACCTACGCGGGGGAGCTCCTACAATGAGCAGTTCTTC. Residues: CASRPTRGSSYNEQFF.

In DNA form, the CDR3 reads TGTGCCAGCAGGACGACAGGGAGTAATTCACCCCTCCACTTT. This encodes CASRTTGSNSPLHF. V and J are TRBV25-1 and TRBJ1-6, with TRBD1 identical over 7 bases. The germline gives CDR1 MGHDK, CDR2 SYGVNS. The CDR3 has 14 residues. V was clipped by 6 bases and J by 6 bases; unmatched bases: 5.

V is TRBV6-5 and J is TRBJ1-3, with a tentative D call TRBD1 (5 bases). CDR3 length: 15 residues. Trimming took off 5 bases at V and 0 bases at J, with 11 bases between the two ends. Germline lookup yields CDR1 MNHEY and CDR2 SVGAGI. CDR3 region: CASSTTGDSGNTIYF. In nucleotides, the CDR3 is TGTGCCAGCAGTACTACAGGAGACTCTGGAAACACCATATATTTT.

This chain connects TRBV9 to TRBJ2-1; possible D gene TRBD2, 6 bases. V lost 0 bases, J lost 3 bases, and 13 bases lay in between. Germline assignment: CDR1 SGDLS and CDR2 YYNGEE. There are 16 residues in the CDR3. The CDR3 sequence is CASSVASTSVYNEQFF. DNA of the CDR3: TGTGCCAGCAGCGTAGCTTCGACTAGTGTCTACAATGAGCAGTTCTTC.

The gene calls are TRBV5-1 and TRBJ2-3; D is uncertain. The V gene lost 1 base and the J gene lost 2 bases, with 14 bases spanning the gap. The germline V gene has CDR1 SGHRS and CDR2 YFSETQ. The CDR3 has 16 amino acids. CDR3 protein: CASSLTSGGFTDTQYF. Written as DNA, the CDR3 is TGCGCCAGCAGCTTGACATCAGGTGGATTCACAGATACGCAGTATTTT.

V gene TRBV19 combines with J gene TRBJ1-1; D is ambiguous. The germline CDR1 and CDR2 sequences are LNHDA and SQIVND (reference sequence). The V end lost 5 bases, the J end lost 5 bases, and 18 bases lay between the germline ends. The CDR3 spans 15 residues. The CDR3 protein is CASSAVGSGWTEAFF. In DNA form, the CDR3 reads TGTGCCAGTAGTGCCGTCGGATCCGGGTGGACTGAAGCTTTCTTT.

V usage is TRBV3-1 (or the pseudogene TRBV3-2) and J usage is TRBJ2-2, with no clear D. Germline CDR1 is LGHDT and CDR2 is YNNKEL (reference sequence). CDR3 length equals 13 residues. V shed 3 bases and J shed 4 bases, with 6 bases lying between them. The CDR3 sequence: CASSQEPTGELFF. The CDR3 nucleotides read TGTGCCAGCAGCCAGGAGCCCACCGGGGAGCTGTTTTTT.

The rearrangement joins TRBV3-1 (or the pseudogene TRBV3-2) to TRBJ1-2; possibly TRBD1 for D (5 bases). The CDR3 is made up of 17 amino acids. Between the trimmed V and J ends, which lost 0 bases and 2 bases, there was a span of 16 bases. In germline, CDR1 is LGHDT, CDR2 YNNKEL (reference sequence). The CDR3 region has the DNA TGTGCCAGCAGCCAAGATTCGGTGGGGCCGTTAAACTATGGCTACACCTTC. This sequence encodes CASSQDSVGPLNYGYTF.

This chain joins TRBV27 and TRBJ1-5, with 7 bases matching TRBD1. CDR3 length: 14 residues. Germline V CDR1 and CDR2: MNHEY, SMNVEV (reference sequence). V lost 6 bases and J lost 3; bases outside the gene matches: 5. Here the CDR3 DNA reads TGTGCCAGCAGGTCAGGGGGGTCCAATCAGCCCCAGCATTTT. Translation gives CASRSGGSNQPQHF.

This clone was recorded only once. The chain uses TRBV7-8 and TRBJ2-3, with D maybe TRBD2 (5 bases). CDR1 and CDR2 (germline): SGHVS, FQNEAQ. The CDR3 contains 16 residues. Trimming took off 1 base at V and 0 bases at J, with 11 bases between the two ends. The CDR3: CASSLGGSPSTDTQYF. For the CDR3, the DNA is TGTGCCAGCAGCTTAGGTGGGAGCCCTAGCACAGATACGCAGTATTTT.

J is TRBJ2-1 and V is TRBV29-1; 14 bases are shared with TRBD2. There are 15 residues in the CDR3. Trimming cost V 3 bases and J 9 bases; bases outside gene matches: 7. Germline V gene lookup returns CDR1 SQVTM and CDR2 ANQGSEA. The CDR3 region is CSVDIGTSGGSEQFF. The DNA of the CDR3 is TGCAGCGTTGATATTGGGACTAGCGGGGGCAGTGAGCAGTTCTTC.

This sequence joins TRBV2 and TRBJ2-2, with D uncertain. The CDR3 has 13 amino acids. CDR1 is SNHLY, CDR2 FYNNEI, per germline. The ends were cut back, 5 bases at V and 0 bases at J, with 4 bases in the middle. CDR3 region: CASSLPNTGELFF. The DNA for the CDR3 is TGTGCCAGCAGTCTCCCGAACACCGGGGAGCTGTTTTTT.

The chain uses TRBV27 and TRBJ2-1; the D gene is possibly TRBD2 (7 bases). V was cut by 8 bases and J by 8 bases, with 10 bases left in between. CDR3 length: 11 amino acids. Germline V lookup: CDR1 MNHEY, CDR2 SMNVEV (reference sequence). CDR3 region: CASGGGDEQFF. DNA for the CDR3: TGTGCCAGCGGGGGGGGCGATGAGCAGTTCTTC.

The chain combines TRBV19 with TRBJ1-2; 10 bases agree with TRBD1. J lost 4 bases, V lost 8 bases, and 4 bases had no gene match. CDR1 and CDR2 from the germline V gene are LNHDA and SQIVND (reference sequence). The CDR3 sequence is 13 residues long. CDR3 coding DNA: TGTGCCAGTCCCGGACAGGGGGTCTATGGCTACACCTTC. Encoded protein: CASPGQGVYGYTF.

The V gene is TRBV5-4, the J gene TRBJ1-2; no clear D. Germline V gene lookup returns CDR1 SGHNT and CDR2 YYREEE (reference sequence). This CDR3 comprises 14 residues. Trimming took 0 bases from V and 4 from J, leaving 10 bases between them. The CDR3 nucleotides read TGTGCCAGCAGCTTGGTCGCGGCGTCCTATGGCTACACCTTC. Protein: CASSLVAASYGYTF.

Here the CDR3 DNA reads TGTGCCAGCAAAAGGGGCTCCAATTCACCCCTCCACTTT. Translation gives CASKRGSNSPLHF. The chain joins TRBV6-5 to TRBJ1-6, with D possibly matching TRBD1 (5 bases). The CDR3 sequence is 13 residues long. Germline values: CDR1 MNHEY, CDR2 SVGAGI. Trimming left V 7 bases short and J 7 bases short, with 11 bases between.

This chain links TRBV30 with TRBJ1-1; possibly TRBD1 for D (5 bases). The CDR3 is 13 amino acids. Trimming removed 3 bases from V and 6 bases from J, with 14 bases in between. Germline-derived CDR1 and CDR2 are GTSNPN and SVGIG (reference sequence). CDR3 residues: CAWSPGTGAEAFF. The CDR3 DNA follows: TGTGCCTGGAGCCCTGGTACGGGGGCTGAAGCTTTCTTT.

CDR3 nucleotide sequence: TGTGCCAGCAGCTTGGCGGGCCCGAACACTGAAGCTTTCTTT. Its protein product is CASSLAGPNTEAFF. V usage is TRBV7-3 and J usage is TRBJ1-1; D is unresolved. CDR1 is SGHTA and CDR2 is FQGTGA in the germline V gene. The V gene lost 3 bases and the J gene lost 1 base, with 9 bases spanning the gap. This CDR3 has 14 amino acids. The full variable domain, its missing parts supplied by reference TRBV7-3 and TRBJ1-1, is GAGVSQTPSNKVTEKGKYVELRCDPISGHTALYWYRQSLGQGPEFLIYFQGTGAADDSGLPNDRFFAVRPEGSVSTLKIQRTERGDSAVYLCASSLAGPNTEAFFGQGTRLTVV.